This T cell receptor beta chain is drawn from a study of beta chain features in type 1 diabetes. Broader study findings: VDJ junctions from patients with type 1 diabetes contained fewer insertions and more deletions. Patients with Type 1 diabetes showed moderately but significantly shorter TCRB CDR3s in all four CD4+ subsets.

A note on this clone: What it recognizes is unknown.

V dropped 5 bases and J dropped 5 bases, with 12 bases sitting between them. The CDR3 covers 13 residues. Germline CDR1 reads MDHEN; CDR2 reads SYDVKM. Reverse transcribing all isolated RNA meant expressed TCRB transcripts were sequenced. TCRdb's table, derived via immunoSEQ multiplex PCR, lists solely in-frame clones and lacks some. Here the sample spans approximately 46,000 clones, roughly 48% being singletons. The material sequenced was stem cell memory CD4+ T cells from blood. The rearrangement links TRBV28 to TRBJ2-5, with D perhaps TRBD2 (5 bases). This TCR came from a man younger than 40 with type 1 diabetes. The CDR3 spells CASSPPPGETQYF. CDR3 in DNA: TGTGCCAGCAGTCCCCCCCCGGGGGAGACCCAGTACTTC.